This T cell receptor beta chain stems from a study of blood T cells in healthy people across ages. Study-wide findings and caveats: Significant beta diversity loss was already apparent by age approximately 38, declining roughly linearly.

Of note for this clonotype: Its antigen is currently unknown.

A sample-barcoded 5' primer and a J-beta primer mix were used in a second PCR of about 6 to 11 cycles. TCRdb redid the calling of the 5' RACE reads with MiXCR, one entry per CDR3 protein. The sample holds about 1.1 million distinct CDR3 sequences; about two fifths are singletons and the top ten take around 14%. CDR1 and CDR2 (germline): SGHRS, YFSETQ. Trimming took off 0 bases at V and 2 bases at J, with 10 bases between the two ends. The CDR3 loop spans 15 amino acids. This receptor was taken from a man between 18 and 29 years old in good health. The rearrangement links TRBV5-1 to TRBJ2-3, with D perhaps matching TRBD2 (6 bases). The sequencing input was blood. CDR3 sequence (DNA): TGCGCCAGCAGCTTGGAGACGGGGGACACAGATACGCAGTATTTT. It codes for CASSLETGDTDTQYF.